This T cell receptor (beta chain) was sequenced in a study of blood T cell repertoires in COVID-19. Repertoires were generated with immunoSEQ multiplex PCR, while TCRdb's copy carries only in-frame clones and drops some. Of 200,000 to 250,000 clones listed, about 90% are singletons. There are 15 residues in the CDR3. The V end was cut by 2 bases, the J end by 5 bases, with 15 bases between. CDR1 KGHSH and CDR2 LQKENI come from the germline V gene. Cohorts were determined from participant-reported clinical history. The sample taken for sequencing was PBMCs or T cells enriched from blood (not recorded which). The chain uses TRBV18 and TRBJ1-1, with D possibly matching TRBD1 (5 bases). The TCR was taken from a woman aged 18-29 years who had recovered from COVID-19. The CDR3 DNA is TGTGCCAGCTCACCAGGGACCGGGGCGGGAACTGAAGCTTTCTTT. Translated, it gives CASSPGTGAGTEAFF.